The 5 T cell receptor beta chains given below trace back to one sample, sequenced in a study of T cell changes during pregnancy in multiple sclerosis (dated by TCRdb to the late 2010s). Preparation of the library involved the immunoSEQ multiplex PCR assay. The source is immuneACCESS, and TCRdb retained only in-frame sequences with V and J called. Part of the clones is not carried over; for the studies checked, unresolved V genes explain less than half of this, and the remainder is unexplained. Here the sample has approximately 44,000 clones; around nine tenths occur a single time. Roughly 0.7% of the sample comes from the top ten. The input for sequencing was CD4+ T cells from peripheral blood mononuclear cells, taken before pregnancy. Receptors originate from a female donor with multiple sclerosis, enrolled in a pregnancy study.

The rearrangement links TRBV28 to TRBJ1-2; D perhaps matches TRBD1 (6 bases). Germline V gene data show CDR1 as MDHEN and CDR2 as SYDVKM. V gave up 8 bases and J gave up 0 bases, with 16 bases separating them. The CDR3 has 15 amino acids. The CDR3 DNA sequence: TGTGCCAGCCAAAGGCGGGGGGCATCTAACTATGGCTACACCTTC. Translated: CASQRRGASNYGYTF.

Written as DNA, the CDR3 is TGTGCCATCAGTGAGTCGAGGGCAGAACAAGAGACCCAGTACTTC. Protein sequence: CAISESRAEQETQYF. J is TRBJ2-5 and V is TRBV10-3; D perhaps matches TRBD2 (5 bases). The V and J ends lost 0 bases and 2 bases respectively, with 10 bases between them. From germline, CDR1 is ENHRY and CDR2 SYGVKD. The CDR3 has 15 amino acids.

The CDR3 loop is CASSQGLEQPQHF. The CDR3 DNA follows: TGCGCCAGCAGCCAAGGTTTAGAGCAGCCCCAGCATTTT. V gene TRBV4-3 combines with J gene TRBJ1-5; D remains ambiguous. V shed 1 base and J shed 7 bases, with 8 bases lying between them. This CDR3 region has 13 residues. The germline V gene encodes CDR1 LGHNA and CDR2 YSLEER.

This sequence joins TRBV6-5 and TRBJ2-1, with 8 bases matching TRBD2. This CDR3 contains 15 residues. Germline CDR1 MNHEY, CDR2 SVGAGI. Trimming took 2 bases from V and 6 from J; bases not matched to a gene: 6. Here the CDR3 reads CASSYAGGRINEQFF. As DNA, the CDR3 is TGTGCCAGCAGTTACGCGGGAGGTCGAATCAATGAGCAGTTCTTC.

This clone was counted once. The V gene is TRBV5-8, the J gene TRBJ1-5; no definite D call. In germline, CDR1 is SGHTS, CDR2 YDEGEE. CDR3 length equals 13 residues. The V and J ends lost 2 bases and 7 bases respectively, with 10 bases between them. The CDR3 loop reads CASSFYSYQPQHF. CDR3 DNA: TGTGCCAGCAGCTTCTACAGTTACCAGCCCCAGCATTTT. Supplemented by reference TRBV5-8 and TRBJ1-5, the full variable domain reads EAGVTQSPTHLIKTRGQQATLRCSPISGHTSVYWYQQALGLGLQFLLWYDEGEERNRGNFPPRFSGRQFPNYSSELNVNALELEDSALYLCASSFYSYQPQHFGDGTRLSIL.